Shown below are 14 T cell receptor beta chains from a single sample sequenced in a study of shared clonotypes between healthy human individuals. TCRdb's table, derived via immunoSEQ multiplex PCR, lists solely in-frame clones and lacks some. The sample has about 320,000 clones, roughly 84% seen once. The source material was memory CD8+ T cells sorted from blood. The subset: CD45RO+ cells pooled with CCR7-negative TemRA cells. These receptors were obtained from a young man in good health.

CDR3 in amino acids: CASSARDSPYEQYF. The CDR3 nucleotides are TGTGCCAGCAGCGCCCGGGACAGCCCCTACGAGCAGTACTTC. The rearrangement joins TRBV5-4 to TRBJ2-7, with TRBD1 identical over 7 bases. This CDR3 contains 14 residues. Germline V gene sequence: CDR1 SGHNT, CDR2 YYREEE (reference sequence). Losses at the gene ends were 4 bases for V and 2 bases for J; bases not matched to a gene: 6.

The rearrangement joins TRBV7-2 to TRBJ2-3, with a weak D call TRBD2 (6 bases). V was cut by 5 bases and J by 3 bases, with 18 bases left in between. The CDR3 has 16 residues. CDR1 SGHTA and CDR2 FQGNSA come from the germline V gene. CDR3 loop: CASSPAAGSGTDTQYF. In DNA form, the CDR3 reads TGTGCCAGCAGCCCAGCAGCGGGCTCAGGTACAGATACGCAGTATTTT. The whole variable domain, remainder taken from reference TRBV7-2 and TRBJ2-3, is GAGVSQSPSNKVTEKGKDVELRCDPISGHTALYWYRQSLGQGLEFLIYFQGNSAPDKSGLPSDRFSAERTGGSVSTLTIQRTQQEDSAVYLCASSPAAGSGTDTQYFGPGTRLTVL.

The chain carries TRBV27 and TRBJ2-2; D not certain. The CDR3 is 13 residues long. The germline V gene encodes CDR1 MNHEY and CDR2 SMNVEV (reference sequence). The germline V and J ends were trimmed by 5 bases and 5 bases, with 9 bases remaining between them. The CDR3 here is CASSPMRTGELFF. Here the CDR3 DNA reads TGTGCCAGCAGTCCTATGCGGACCGGGGAGCTGTTTTTT.

The J gene is TRBJ2-3, the V gene TRBV9; D is perhaps TRBD2 (7 bases). Per the germline V gene, CDR1 is SGDLS and CDR2 is YYNGEE. The CDR3 is made up of 16 amino acids. V was trimmed by 0 bases and J by 2 bases, leaving 13 bases between them. The CDR3 loop reads CASSVETGGFTDTQYF. For the CDR3, the DNA is TGTGCCAGCAGCGTAGAGACGGGGGGCTTCACAGATACGCAGTATTTT. Complete variable domain (other parts from reference TRBV9 and TRBJ2-3): DSGVTQTPKHLITATGQRVTLRCSPRSGDLSVYWYQQSLDQGLQFLIQYYNGEERAKGNILERFSAQQFPDLHSELNLSSLELGDSALYFCASSVETGGFTDTQYFGPGTRLTVL.

V is TRBV6-5 and J is TRBJ2-1; 8 bases map to TRBD1. The CDR3 is made up of 15 amino acids. With 0 bases clipped from V and 8 bases from J, the junction kept 6 bases outside the gene matches. The V gene's germline CDR1 is MNHEY and CDR2 SVGAGI. The CDR3 loop is CASSYSTGQGYEQFF. The DNA for the CDR3 is TGTGCCAGCAGTTACTCGACCGGACAGGGCTATGAGCAGTTCTTC.

This sequence joins TRBV4-1 and TRBJ1-5, with a weak D call TRBD1 (5 bases). V shed 0 bases and J shed 3 bases, with 9 bases lying between them. Germline V lookup: CDR1 MGHRA, CDR2 YSYEKL. This CDR3 comprises 15 residues. CDR3 protein: CASSQDSRVNQPQHF. In DNA form, the CDR3 reads TGCGCCAGCAGCCAAGACTCCAGGGTCAATCAGCCCCAGCATTTT.

The rearrangement uses TRBV29-1 and TRBJ2-2; 8 bases line up with TRBD2. Germline CDR1 and CDR2: SQVTM and ANQGSEA. CDR3 length equals 17 residues. V shed 0 bases and J 2 bases; nucleotides not matched to a gene: 8. CDR3 sequence reads: CSVEEETSGPNTGELFF. CDR3 in DNA: TGCAGCGTTGAAGAAGAAACTAGCGGACCTAACACCGGGGAGCTGTTTTTT.

This clone was detected a few times. This chain joins TRBV4-1 and TRBJ1-3; D uncertain. The ends were cut back, 1 base at V and 0 bases at J, with 7 bases in the middle. This CDR3 contains 15 residues. Germline-derived CDR1 and CDR2 are MGHRA and YSYEKL. In DNA, the CDR3 is TGCGCCAGCAGCCAAGGGGTCCCCTCTGGAAACACCATATATTTT. This gives the protein CASSQGVPSGNTIYF.

CDR3 residues: CASSLGGMAEEAFF. In nucleotides, the CDR3 is TGTGCCAGCAGCTTAGGGGGGATGGCGGAGGAAGCTTTCTTT. V usage is TRBV7-9 and J usage is TRBJ1-1; maybe TRBD1 (5 bases). Trimming took 1 base from V and 8 from J, leaving 14 bases between them. CDR3 length equals 14 residues. Germline V gives CDR1 SEHNR, CDR2 FQNEAQ (reference sequence).

The CDR3 DNA follows: TGCGCCAGCAGCCAAGATGTATCGTCGGGAACTTTCACAGATACGCAGTATTTT. Protein: CASSQDVSSGTFTDTQYF. This chain connects TRBV4-1 to TRBJ2-3; TRBD2 is a possible D gene (5 bases). In germline, CDR1 is MGHRA, CDR2 YSYEKL. V dropped 0 bases and J dropped 2 bases, with 18 bases sitting between them. The CDR3 is 18 residues long.

The V call is TRBV5-1, the J call TRBJ2-7; no firm D call. The V end was cut by 0 bases, the J end by 6 bases, with 7 bases between. Per germline, CDR1 SGHRS and CDR2 YFSETQ. The CDR3 contains 12 residues. CDR3 in amino acids: CASSLEGFEQYF. The CDR3 coding sequence is TGCGCCAGCAGCTTGGAGGGTTTCGAGCAGTACTTC.

The V and J genes are TRBV4-1 and TRBJ2-4; unclear D gene. Trimming took off 1 base at V and 0 bases at J, with 10 bases between the two ends. CDR3 length equals 16 residues. Germline CDR1 and CDR2: MGHRA and YSYEKL. CDR3 loop: CASSQGMVLAKNIQYF. The CDR3 nucleotides are TGCGCCAGCAGCCAAGGAATGGTCTTAGCCAAAAACATTCAGTACTTC.

This chain connects TRBV5-6 to TRBJ2-5; possibly TRBD2 for D (5 bases). V was trimmed by 3 bases and J by 5 bases, leaving 17 bases between them. CDR1 is SGHDT, CDR2 YYEEEE, per germline. The CDR3 totals 15 residues. The CDR3 DNA is TGTGCCAGCAGCTCCGGGGTGGGAGTTGGGGAGACCCAGTACTTC. The encoded protein is CASSSGVGVGETQYF.

This sequence joins TRBV28 and TRBJ2-4, with TRBD1 identical over 9 bases. Germline CDR1 MDHEN, CDR2 SYDVKM. This CDR3 spans 13 amino acids. The J segment lost 6 bases and the V segment lost 5 bases, leaving 2 bases of the junction unmatched. The CDR3 nucleotides are TGTGCCAGCAGTCACAGGGGGCGAAACATTCAGTACTTC. Its protein product is CASSHRGRNIQYF.